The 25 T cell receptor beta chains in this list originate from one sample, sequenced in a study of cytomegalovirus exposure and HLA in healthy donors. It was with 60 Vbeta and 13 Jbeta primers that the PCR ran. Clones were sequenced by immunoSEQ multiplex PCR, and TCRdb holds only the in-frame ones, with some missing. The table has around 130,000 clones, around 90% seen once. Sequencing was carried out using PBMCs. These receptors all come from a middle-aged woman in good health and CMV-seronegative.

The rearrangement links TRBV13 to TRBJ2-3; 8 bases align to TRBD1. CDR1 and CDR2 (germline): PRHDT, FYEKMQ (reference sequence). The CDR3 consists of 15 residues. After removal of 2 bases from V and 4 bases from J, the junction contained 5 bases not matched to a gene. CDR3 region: CASSLRRTGPDTQYF. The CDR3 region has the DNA TGTGCCAGCAGCTTAAGAAGGACAGGGCCAGATACGCAGTATTTT. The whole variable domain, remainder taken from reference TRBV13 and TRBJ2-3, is AAGVIQSPRHLIKEKRETATLKCYPIPRHDTVYWYQQGPGQDPQFLISFYEKMQSDKGSIPDRFSAQQFSDYHSELNMSSLELGDSALYFCASSLRRTGPDTQYFGPGTRLTVL.

The CDR3 region has the DNA TGTGCCAGCAGCGCCCAGCCGCTAGGATCCTACAATGAGCAGTTCTTC. This encodes CASSAQPLGSYNEQFF. The chain carries TRBV9 and TRBJ2-1, with D unresolved. Trimming cost V 3 bases and J 1 base, with 14 bases left between them. Germline CDR1 SGDLS, CDR2 YYNGEE. The CDR3 is 16 residues long.

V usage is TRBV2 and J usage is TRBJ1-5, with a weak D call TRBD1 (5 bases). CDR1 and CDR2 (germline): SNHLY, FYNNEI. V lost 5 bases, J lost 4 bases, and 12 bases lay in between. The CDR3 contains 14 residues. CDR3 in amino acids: CASSSQGYNQPQHF. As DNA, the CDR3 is TGTGCCAGCAGTTCGCAGGGTTATAATCAGCCCCAGCATTTT.

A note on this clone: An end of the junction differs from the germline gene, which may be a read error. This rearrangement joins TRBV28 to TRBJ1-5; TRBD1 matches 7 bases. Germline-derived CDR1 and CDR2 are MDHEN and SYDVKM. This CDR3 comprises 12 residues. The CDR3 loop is CAGRERTGSQHF. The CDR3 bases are TGTGCCGGCAGAGAACGGACAGGAAGCCAGCATTTT.

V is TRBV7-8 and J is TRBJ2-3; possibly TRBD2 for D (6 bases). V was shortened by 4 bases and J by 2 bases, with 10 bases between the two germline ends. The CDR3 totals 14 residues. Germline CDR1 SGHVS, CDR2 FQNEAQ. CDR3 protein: CASSSQGLTDTQYF. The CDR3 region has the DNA TGTGCCAGCAGCTCGCAGGGACTCACAGATACGCAGTATTTT. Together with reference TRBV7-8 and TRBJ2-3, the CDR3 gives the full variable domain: GAGVSQSPRYKVAKRGQDVALRCDPISGHVSLFWYQQALGQGPEFLTYFQNEAQLDKSGLPSDRFFAERPEGSVSTLKIQRTQQEDSAVYLCASSSQGLTDTQYFGPGTRLTVL.

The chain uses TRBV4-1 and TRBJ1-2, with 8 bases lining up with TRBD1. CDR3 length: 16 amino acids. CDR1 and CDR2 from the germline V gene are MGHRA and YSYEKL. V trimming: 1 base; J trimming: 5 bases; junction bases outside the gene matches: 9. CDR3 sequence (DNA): TGCGCCAGCAGCCAAGTTTTTACAGGGGGGACTTATGGCTACACCTTC. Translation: CASSQVFTGGTYGYTF.

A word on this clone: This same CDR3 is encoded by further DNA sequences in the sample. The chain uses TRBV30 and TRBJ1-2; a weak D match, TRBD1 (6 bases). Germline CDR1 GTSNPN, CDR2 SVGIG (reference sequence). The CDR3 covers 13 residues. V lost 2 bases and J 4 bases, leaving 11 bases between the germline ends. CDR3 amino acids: CAWSSGGGYGYTF. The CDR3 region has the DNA TGTGCCTGGAGTTCGGGGGGCGGCTATGGCTACACCTTC.

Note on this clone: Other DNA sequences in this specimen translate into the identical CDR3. The CDR3 spells CASSLPQGTEAFF. DNA of the CDR3: TGTGCCAGCAGTTTACCTCAGGGTACTGAAGCTTTCTTT. J is TRBJ1-1 and V is TRBV28, with a possible D match to TRBD1 (5 bases). Per germline, CDR1 MDHEN and CDR2 SYDVKM. Deletions cut 2 bases from V and 5 bases from J, with 9 bases between. The CDR3 loop spans 13 amino acids.

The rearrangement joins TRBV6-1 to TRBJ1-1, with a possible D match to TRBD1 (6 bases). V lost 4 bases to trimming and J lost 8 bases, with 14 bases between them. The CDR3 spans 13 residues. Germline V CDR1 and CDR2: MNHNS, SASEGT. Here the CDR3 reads CASSASTGPEAFF. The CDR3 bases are TGTGCCAGCAGTGCCTCAACAGGGCCCGAAGCTTTCTTT.

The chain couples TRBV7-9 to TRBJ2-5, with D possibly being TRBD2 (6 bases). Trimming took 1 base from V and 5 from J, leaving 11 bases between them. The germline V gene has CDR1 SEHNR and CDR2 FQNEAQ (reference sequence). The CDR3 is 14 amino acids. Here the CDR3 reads CASSLVPGEETQYF. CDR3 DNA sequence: TGTGCCAGCAGCTTAGTACCGGGAGAGGAGACCCAGTACTTC.

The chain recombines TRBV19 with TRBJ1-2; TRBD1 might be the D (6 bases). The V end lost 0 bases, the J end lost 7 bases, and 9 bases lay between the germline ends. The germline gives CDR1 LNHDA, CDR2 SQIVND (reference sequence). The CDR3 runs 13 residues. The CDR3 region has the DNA TGTGCCAGTAGTATAGAGAACAGGGCTGGCTACACCTTC. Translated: CASSIENRAGYTF.

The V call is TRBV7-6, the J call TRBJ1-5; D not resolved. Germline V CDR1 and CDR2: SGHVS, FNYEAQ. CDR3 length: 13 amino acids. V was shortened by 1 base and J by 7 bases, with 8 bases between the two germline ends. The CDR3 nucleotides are TGTGCCAGCAGCTTAGGGGTGACACAGCCCCAGCATTTT. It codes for CASSLGVTQPQHF.

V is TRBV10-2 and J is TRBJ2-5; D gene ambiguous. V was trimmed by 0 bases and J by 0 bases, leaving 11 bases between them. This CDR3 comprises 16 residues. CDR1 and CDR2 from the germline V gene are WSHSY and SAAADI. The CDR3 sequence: CASSESSSVDQETQYF. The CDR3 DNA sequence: TGCGCCAGCAGTGAGTCGAGCAGCGTTGACCAAGAGACCCAGTACTTC.

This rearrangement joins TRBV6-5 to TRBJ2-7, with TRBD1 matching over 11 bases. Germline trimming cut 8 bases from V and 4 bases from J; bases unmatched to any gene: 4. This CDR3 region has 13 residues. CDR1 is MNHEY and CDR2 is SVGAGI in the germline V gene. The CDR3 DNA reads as TGTGCCAGCGGCGGGACAGGGGGGTACGAGCAGTACTTC. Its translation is CASGGTGGYEQYF.

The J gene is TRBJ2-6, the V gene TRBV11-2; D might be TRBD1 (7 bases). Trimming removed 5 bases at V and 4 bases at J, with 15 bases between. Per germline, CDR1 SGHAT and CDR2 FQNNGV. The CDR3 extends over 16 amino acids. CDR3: CASSARQGGGANVLTF. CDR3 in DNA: TGTGCCAGCAGCGCCAGACAGGGAGGCGGGGCCAACGTCCTGACTTTC. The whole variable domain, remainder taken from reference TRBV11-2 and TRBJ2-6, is EAGVAQSPRYKIIEKRQSVAFWCNPISGHATLYWYQQILGQGPKLLIQFQNNGVVDDSQLPKDRFSAERLKGVDSTLKIQPAKLEDSAVYLCASSARQGGGANVLTFGAGSRLTVL.

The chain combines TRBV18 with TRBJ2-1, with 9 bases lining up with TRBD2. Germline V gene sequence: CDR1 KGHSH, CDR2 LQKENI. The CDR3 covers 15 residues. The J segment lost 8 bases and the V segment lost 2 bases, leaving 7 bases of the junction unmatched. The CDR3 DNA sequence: TGTGCCAGCTCACCAAGGCGGGAGGGCCATGATGAGCAGTTCTTC. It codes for CASSPRREGHDEQFF. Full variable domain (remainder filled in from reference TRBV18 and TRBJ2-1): NAGVMQNPRHLVRRRGQEARLRCSPMKGHSHVYWYRQLPEEGLKFMVYLQKENIIDESGMPKERFSAEFPKEGPSILRIQQVVRGDSAAYFCASSPRREGHDEQFFGPGTRLTVL.

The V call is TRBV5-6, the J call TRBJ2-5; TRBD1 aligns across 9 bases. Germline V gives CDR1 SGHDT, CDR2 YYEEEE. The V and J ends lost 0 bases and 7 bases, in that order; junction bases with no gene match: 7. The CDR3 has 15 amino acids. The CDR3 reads CASSLARQGGMTQYF. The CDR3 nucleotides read TGTGCCAGCAGCTTGGCTCGACAGGGGGGCATGACCCAGTACTTC.

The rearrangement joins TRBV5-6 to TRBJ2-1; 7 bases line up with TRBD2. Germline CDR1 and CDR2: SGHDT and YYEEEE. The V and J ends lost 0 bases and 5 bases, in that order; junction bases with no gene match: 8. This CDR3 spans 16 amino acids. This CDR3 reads CASSLEGLVIHNEQFF. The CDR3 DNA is TGTGCCAGCAGCTTGGAAGGACTAGTGATCCACAATGAGCAGTTCTTC.

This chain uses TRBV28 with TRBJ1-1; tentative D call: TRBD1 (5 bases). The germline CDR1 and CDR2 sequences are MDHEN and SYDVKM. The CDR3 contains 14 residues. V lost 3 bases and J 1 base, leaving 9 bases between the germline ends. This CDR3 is CASSFRGGNTEAFF. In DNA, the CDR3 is TGTGCCAGCAGTTTTAGGGGAGGGAACACTGAAGCTTTCTTT. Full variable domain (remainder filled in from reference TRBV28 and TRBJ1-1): DVKVTQSSRYLVKRTGEKVFLECVQDMDHENMFWYRQDPGLGLRLIYFSYDVKMKEKGDIPEGYSVSREKKERFSLILESASTNQTSMYLCASSFRGGNTEAFFGQGTRLTVV.

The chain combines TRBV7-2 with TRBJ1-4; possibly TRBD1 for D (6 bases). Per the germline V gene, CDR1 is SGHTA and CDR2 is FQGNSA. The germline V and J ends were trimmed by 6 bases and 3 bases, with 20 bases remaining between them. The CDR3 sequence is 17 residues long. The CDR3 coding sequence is TGTGCCAGCAGTTTGCTTCCCCTGGGGGCGGCTAATGAAAAACTGTTTTTT. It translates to CASSLLPLGAANEKLFF.

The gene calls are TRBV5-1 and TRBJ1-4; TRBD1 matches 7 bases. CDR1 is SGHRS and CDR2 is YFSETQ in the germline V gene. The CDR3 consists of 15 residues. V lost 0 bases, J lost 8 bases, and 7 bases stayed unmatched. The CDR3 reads CASSLVEGAREKLFF. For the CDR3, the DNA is TGCGCCAGCAGCTTGGTTGAGGGGGCAAGGGAAAAACTGTTTTTT.

The CDR3 region is CASSDSTGRIYNEQFF. The DNA for the CDR3 is TGTGCCAGCAGCGACTCGACAGGGAGAATTTACAATGAGCAGTTCTTC. The rearrangement uses TRBV11-3 and TRBJ2-1; 7 bases are shared with TRBD1. The CDR3 totals 16 residues. V lost 5 bases and J lost 4; bases outside the gene matches: 11. Looked up from germline, CDR1 is SGHNT and CDR2 is YENEEA.

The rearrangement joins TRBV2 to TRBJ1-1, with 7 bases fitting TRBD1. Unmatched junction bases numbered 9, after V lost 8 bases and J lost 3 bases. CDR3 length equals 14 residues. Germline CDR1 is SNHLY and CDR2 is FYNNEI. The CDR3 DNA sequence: TGTGCCAGCGCTTCGAGGGGGCTCTACACTGAAGCTTTCTTT. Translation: CASASRGLYTEAFF.

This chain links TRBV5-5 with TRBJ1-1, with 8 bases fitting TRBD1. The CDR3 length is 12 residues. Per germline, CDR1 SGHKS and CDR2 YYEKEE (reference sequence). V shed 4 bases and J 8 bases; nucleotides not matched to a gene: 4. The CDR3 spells CASSLWTGEAFF. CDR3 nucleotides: TGTGCCAGCAGCCTATGGACAGGGGAAGCTTTCTTT. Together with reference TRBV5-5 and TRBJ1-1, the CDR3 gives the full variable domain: DAGVTQSPTHLIKTRGQQVTLRCSPISGHKSVSWYQQVLGQGPQFIFQYYEKEERGRGNFPDRFSARQFPNYSSELNVNALLLGDSALYLCASSLWTGEAFFGQGTRLTVV.

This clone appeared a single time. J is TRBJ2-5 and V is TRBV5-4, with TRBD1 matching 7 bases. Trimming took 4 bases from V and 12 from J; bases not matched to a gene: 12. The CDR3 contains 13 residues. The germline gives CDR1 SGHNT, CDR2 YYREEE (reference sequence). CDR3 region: CASSTGQLQGEYF. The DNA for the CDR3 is TGTGCCAGCAGCACGGGACAGCTCCAGGGGGAGTACTTC.